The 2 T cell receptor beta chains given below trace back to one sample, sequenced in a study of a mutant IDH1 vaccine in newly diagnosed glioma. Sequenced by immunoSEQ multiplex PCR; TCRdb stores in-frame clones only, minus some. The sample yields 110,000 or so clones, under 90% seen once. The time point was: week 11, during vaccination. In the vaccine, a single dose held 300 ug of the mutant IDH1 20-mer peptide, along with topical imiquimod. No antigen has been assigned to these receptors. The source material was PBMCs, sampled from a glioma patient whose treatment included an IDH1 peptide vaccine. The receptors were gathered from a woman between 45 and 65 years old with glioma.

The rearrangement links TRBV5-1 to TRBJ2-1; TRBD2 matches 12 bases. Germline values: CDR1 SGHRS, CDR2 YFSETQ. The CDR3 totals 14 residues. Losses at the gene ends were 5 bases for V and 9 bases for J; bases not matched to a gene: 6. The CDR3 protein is CASSVLAGGVEQFF. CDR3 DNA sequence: TGCGCCAGCAGTGTCCTAGCGGGAGGGGTTGAGCAGTTCTTC.

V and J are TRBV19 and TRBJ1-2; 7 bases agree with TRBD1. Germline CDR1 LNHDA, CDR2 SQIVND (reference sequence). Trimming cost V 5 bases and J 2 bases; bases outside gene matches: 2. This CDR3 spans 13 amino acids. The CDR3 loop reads CASSVQGNYGYTF. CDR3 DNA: TGTGCCAGTAGTGTACAGGGGAACTATGGCTACACCTTC.